The entry that follows covers one T cell receptor (beta chain) sequence. Its specificity is unknown. Molecular barcoding with unique molecular identifiers was used for the TCRbeta library. TCRdb redid the calling of the PCR reads with MiXCR, one entry per CDR3 protein. The sample carries hundreds of thousands of distinct CDR3 sequences, approximately 24% recorded once. This record comes from a study of T-cell reconstitution after alpha-beta-depleted transplantation in children. General study results and limits: Several hundred graft clones that had expanded were reportedly the source of alpha-beta T cells about two months after transplant. Elevated TCRbeta diversity at day 60 was traced, in some patients, to surviving recipient T cells and thymic progenitors. Hyperexpanded clones declined; after one year, newly produced T cells mostly supplied diversity.

The origin of this receptor is a female patient between 2 and 15 years old who had a stem cell transplant for congenital amegakaryocytic thrombocytopenia, so the T cells may come from the graft donor. This specimen was PBMCs, mostly from graft donor cells, taken 360 days after TCRalphabeta/CD19-depleted stem cell transplant.

This chain's CDR3 is CASSPLAGGSEQYF. The CDR3, as DNA: TGCGCCAGCAGCCCCCTAGCGGGAGGTAGTGAGCAGTACTTC. The chain employs TRBV4-1 and TRBJ2-7; 11 bases align to TRBD2. Per germline, CDR1 MGHRA and CDR2 YSYEKL. V gave up 4 bases and J gave up 7 bases; unmatched junction bases: 6. This CDR3 spans 14 amino acids.